The 32 T cell receptor beta chains reported below all come from one sample, sequenced in a study of shared clonotypes between healthy human individuals. Clones were sequenced by immunoSEQ multiplex PCR, and TCRdb holds only the in-frame ones, with some missing. This table has about 520,000 clones, about 72% appearing once. What was sequenced was PBMCs. The receptor source for this set is a woman aged 40 to 49 in good health. Some clones in this sample may be carry-over from other donors' samples.

V and J are TRBV29-1 and TRBJ2-7; a weak D match, TRBD2 (5 bases). The V gene's germline CDR1 is SQVTM and CDR2 ANQGSEA. The CDR3 runs 11 residues. Between the trimmed V and J ends, which lost 7 bases and 2 bases, there was a span of 9 bases. The CDR3 is CSAKGAYEQYF. Here the CDR3 DNA reads TGCAGCGCCAAGGGAGCCTACGAGCAGTACTTC.

V usage is TRBV27 and J usage is TRBJ2-5; D gene uncertain. From germline, CDR1 is MNHEY and CDR2 SMNVEV (reference sequence). The CDR3 covers 13 residues. Trimming removed 5 bases from V and 3 bases from J, with 10 bases in between. CDR3: CASSLNTEETQYF. The CDR3 bases are TGTGCCAGCAGTCTCAACACCGAAGAGACCCAGTACTTC.

The chain links TRBV6-5 to TRBJ1-6; 8 nucleotides align to TRBD1. Trimming removed 5 bases from V and 10 bases from J; junction bases left unmatched: 10. Germline loops: CDR1 MNHEY, CDR2 SVGAGI. This CDR3 is 15 amino acids long. The CDR3: CASSTLGQGGSPLHF. The DNA of the CDR3 is TGTGCCAGCAGTACCCTCGGACAGGGTGGATCACCCCTCCACTTT.

The genes are TRBV4-2 and TRBJ2-1, with a possible D match to TRBD1 (6 bases). V lost 2 bases and J 7 bases, leaving 15 bases between the germline ends. This CDR3 comprises 15 residues. The germline V gene has CDR1 LGHNA and CDR2 YNFKEQ. This chain's CDR3 is CASSQTVRGMNEQFF. The CDR3, as DNA: TGTGCCAGCAGCCAAACTGTAAGGGGGATGAATGAGCAGTTCTTC.

The chain combines TRBV7-9 with TRBJ1-1; no firm D call. Trimming took off 5 bases at V and 4 bases at J, with 5 bases between the two ends. The germline V gene has CDR1 SEHNR and CDR2 FQNEAQ (reference sequence). This CDR3 has 11 residues. Here the CDR3 reads CASSQATEAFF. For the CDR3, the DNA is TGTGCCAGCAGCCAGGCCACTGAAGCTTTCTTT.

This chain links TRBV11-2 with TRBJ2-7, with D perhaps matching TRBD2 (6 bases). Germline V CDR1 and CDR2: SGHAT, FQNNGV. CDR3 size: 14 residues. Between the trimmed V and J ends, which lost 4 bases and 3 bases, there was a span of 13 bases. The CDR3 is CASSSYRLGYEQYF. The DNA of the CDR3 is TGTGCCAGCAGCTCCTACCGACTAGGCTACGAGCAGTACTTC.

This rearrangement joins TRBV6-6 to TRBJ1-5; D remains unclear. CDR3 length: 12 residues. Trimming took off 8 bases at V and 3 bases at J, with 8 bases between the two ends. Germline V CDR1 and CDR2: MNHNY, SVGAGI (reference sequence). The CDR3 region has the DNA TGTGCCAGCGGAAGGCACAATCAGCCCCAGCATTTT. The encoded protein is CASGRHNQPQHF.

J is TRBJ2-1 and V is TRBV19, with 8 bases aligning to TRBD2. Unmatched junction bases numbered 9, after V lost 6 bases and J lost 8 bases. This CDR3 spans 14 amino acids. Germline lookup yields CDR1 LNHDA and CDR2 SQIVND (reference sequence). The CDR3 is CASRREATLDEQFF. The CDR3 nucleotides are TGTGCCAGTAGGCGGGAGGCTACCTTGGATGAGCAGTTCTTC.

This clone was counted a few times. This rearrangement joins TRBV5-4 to TRBJ2-7, with D unresolved. CDR1 and CDR2 from the germline V gene are SGHNT and YYREEE (reference sequence). The CDR3 has 13 residues. The V end lost 4 bases, the J end lost 2 bases, and 10 bases lay between the germline ends. The CDR3 DNA sequence: TGTGCCAGCAGCGGAGCCCAGACCTACGAGCAGTACTTC. Protein: CASSGAQTYEQYF.

In the case of this clone: A far larger clone is off by one base, so a read error is likely. This same CDR3 is encoded by further DNA sequences in the sample. This chain links TRBV2 with TRBJ1-2, with 10 bases matching TRBD1. From germline, CDR1 is SNHLY and CDR2 FYNNEI. The CDR3 is 13 amino acids. Here the CDR3 reads CASSGTGDYGYTF. CDR3 DNA: TGCGCCAGCAGCGGGACAGGGGATTATGGCTACACCTTC. Full variable domain (remainder filled in from reference TRBV2 and TRBJ1-2): EPEVTQTPSHQVTQMGQEVILRCVPISNHLYFYWYRQILGQKVEFLVSFYNNEISEKSEIFDDQFSVERPDGSNFTLKIRSTKLEDSAMYFCASSGTGDYGYTFGSGTRLTVV.

This clone was recorded once. The chain joins TRBV4-3 to TRBJ1-2; 9 positions agree with TRBD1. Germline-derived CDR1 and CDR2 are LGHNA and YSLEER. V trimming: 3 bases; J trimming: 7 bases; junction bases outside the gene matches: 3. The CDR3 totals 13 residues. CDR3 sequence: CASSQATGGGYTF. Here the CDR3 DNA reads TGCGCCAGCAGCCAGGCGACAGGGGGTGGCTACACCTTC.

This clone was seen once. The CDR3 loop is CASRSGDLYGYTF. The CDR3, as DNA: TGCGCCAGCAGGTCGGGGGATCTTTATGGCTACACCTTC. The chain has TRBV5-1 and TRBJ1-2; possible D gene TRBD1, 5 bases. V lost 5 bases and J 5 bases, leaving 13 bases between the germline ends. This CDR3 comprises 13 residues. CDR1 and CDR2 from the germline V gene are SGHRS and YFSETQ. Variable domain in full (rest from reference TRBV5-1 and TRBJ1-2): KAGVTQTPRYLIKTRGQQVTLSCSPISGHRSVSWYQQTPGQGLQFLFEYFSETQRNKGNFPGRFSGRQFSNSRSEMNVSTLELGDSALYLCASRSGDLYGYTFGSGTRLTVV.

This sequence joins TRBV5-1 and TRBJ2-1; D is undetermined. Per germline, CDR1 SGHRS and CDR2 YFSETQ. The CDR3 covers 15 residues. V lost 2 bases, J lost 10 bases, and 19 bases lay in between. This chain's CDR3 is CASSLGRRGTGEQFF. The CDR3 bases are TGCGCCAGCAGCTTAGGCAGGCGAGGCACCGGGGAGCAGTTCTTC.

The chain has TRBV5-4 and TRBJ2-2; perhaps TRBD2 as D (5 bases). Trimming took off 5 bases at V and 2 bases at J, with 13 bases between the two ends. CDR1 is SGHNT and CDR2 is YYREEE in the germline V gene (reference sequence). This CDR3 comprises 15 residues. As DNA, the CDR3 is TGTGCCAGCAGTCCTGAGGGCCCAAACACCGGGGAGCTGTTTTTT. The encoded protein is CASSPEGPNTGELFF.

In the case of this clone: In the same sample, other DNA sequences code for this CDR3. V and J are TRBV5-1 and TRBJ2-5, with 10 bases identical to TRBD1. Trimming cost V 4 bases and J 5 bases; bases outside gene matches: 5. From germline, CDR1 is SGHRS and CDR2 YFSETQ. This CDR3 region has 14 residues. The CDR3 bases are TGCGCCAGCAGCCCGACAGGGGGCGGGGAGACCCAGTACTTC. This encodes CASSPTGGGETQYF. Together with reference TRBV5-1 and TRBJ2-5, the CDR3 gives the full variable domain: KAGVTQTPRYLIKTRGQQVTLSCSPISGHRSVSWYQQTPGQGLQFLFEYFSETQRNKGNFPGRFSGRQFSNSRSEMNVSTLELGDSALYLCASSPTGGGETQYFGPGTRLLVL.

This clone has a handful of counts. V gene TRBV2 combines with J gene TRBJ2-7; 7 bases align to TRBD2. The CDR3 runs 13 residues. V shed 8 bases, J shed 2 bases, and the junction held 6 bases outside the gene matches. Germline lookup yields CDR1 SNHLY and CDR2 FYNNEI. The DNA of the CDR3 is TGTGCCAGCTCAAGCGGGGTACCCTACGAGCAGTACTTC. Amino acids: CASSSGVPYEQYF. The whole variable domain, filled in from reference TRBV2 and TRBJ2-7, reads EPEVTQTPSHQVTQMGQEVILRCVPISNHLYFYWYRQILGQKVEFLVSFYNNEISEKSEIFDDQFSVERPDGSNFTLKIRSTKLEDSAMYFCASSSGVPYEQYFGPGTRLTVT.

In this sample, this clone turned up once. The rearrangement uses TRBV6-1 and TRBJ2-7; 8 nucleotides align to TRBD2. Germline lookup yields CDR1 MNHNS and CDR2 SASEGT. This CDR3 is 14 amino acids long. V shed 6 bases, J shed 0 bases, and the junction held 4 bases outside the gene matches. The CDR3 reads CASRAAGVSYEQYF. DNA of the CDR3: TGTGCCAGCAGAGCAGCGGGAGTCTCCTACGAGCAGTACTTC.

V and J are TRBV7-9 and TRBJ2-7, with D unresolved. Germline V gives CDR1 SEHNR, CDR2 FQNEAQ (reference sequence). This CDR3 region has 11 residues. Trimming stripped 4 bases from V and 6 bases from J, with 7 bases between. The DNA of the CDR3 is TGTGCCAGCAGCTCCTTACGCGAGCAGTACTTC. Its translation is CASSSLREQYF. The full variable domain, completed using reference TRBV7-9 and TRBJ2-7, is DTGVSQNPRHKITKRGQNVTFRCDPISEHNRLYWYRQTLGQGPEFLTYFQNEAQLEKSRLLSDRFSAERPKGSFSTLEIQRTEQGDSAMYLCASSSLREQYFGPGTRLTVT.

The chain joins TRBV7-2 to TRBJ1-4, with D uncertain. V gave up 1 base and J gave up 0 bases, with 9 bases separating them. This CDR3 region has 16 residues. Germline V gene sequence: CDR1 SGHTA, CDR2 FQGNSA. CDR3 nucleotides: TGTGCCAGCAGCTTAGGAGGAGATCCAACTAATGAAAAACTGTTTTTT. Its translation: CASSLGGDPTNEKLFF.

J is TRBJ1-1 and V is TRBV29-1; 9 nucleotides agree with TRBD1. From germline, CDR1 is SQVTM and CDR2 ANQGSEA. V shed 4 bases, J shed 1 base, and the junction held 10 bases outside the gene matches. The CDR3 is 16 residues long. This CDR3 is CSVGRRTGAKNTEAFF. CDR3 nucleotide sequence: TGCAGCGTTGGGAGAAGGACAGGGGCCAAGAACACTGAAGCTTTCTTT.

The genes are TRBV25-1 and TRBJ2-5, with D possibly being TRBD1 (5 bases). The germline gives CDR1 MGHDK, CDR2 SYGVNS. CDR3 length equals 12 residues. Trimming cost V 6 bases and J 6 bases, with 11 bases left between them. The CDR3 bases are TGTGCCAGCAGGAGGACAACCCAGACCCAGTACTTC. It encodes CASRRTTQTQYF.

In regard to this clone: This sequence is one base from a far larger clone and is likely a read error. The V and J genes are TRBV11-2 and TRBJ2-5; D is uncertain. The end of the DNA aligns better with TRBJ2-7, so the J call may be wrong. The CDR3 extends over 15 amino acids. Germline CDR1 is SGHAT and CDR2 is FQNNGV. CDR3 protein: CASSLVVGRLYEQYF. The DNA for the CDR3 is TGTGCCAGCAGCTTAGTAGTGGGCAGGTTGTACGAGCAGTACTTC.

The gene calls are TRBV7-3 and TRBJ2-5; D gene unclear. V lost 5 bases to trimming and J lost 1 base, with 8 bases between them. This CDR3 is 13 amino acids long. CDR1 and CDR2 from the germline V gene are SGHTA and FQGTGA. The chain's CDR3 is CASSPDTQETQYF. The CDR3 nucleotides are TGTGCCAGCAGCCCCGACACCCAAGAGACCCAGTACTTC.

The chain is built from TRBV10-2 and TRBJ1-5; 7 bases match TRBD1. Germline CDR1 reads WSHSY; CDR2 reads SAAADI. V lost 3 bases to trimming and J lost 7 bases; unmatched junction nucleotides: 6. The CDR3 length is 14 residues. CDR3 DNA: TGCGCCAGCAGTGACCTGGACAGGCCACAGCCCCAGCATTTT. This translates into CASSDLDRPQPQHF.

CDR3 in DNA: TGTGCCAGCAGCTTAGATCCAGGCGGGGGGGAAGAGACCCAGTACTTC. It codes for CASSLDPGGGEETQYF. V usage is TRBV11-2 and J usage is TRBJ2-5; 9 bases match TRBD2. V shed 0 bases and J 3 bases; nucleotides not matched to a gene: 5. Germline V lookup: CDR1 SGHAT, CDR2 FQNNGV. This CDR3 spans 16 amino acids.

The V and J genes are TRBV19 and TRBJ1-4, with D possibly TRBD1 on 6 matching bases. The CDR3 has 14 residues. Germline loops: CDR1 LNHDA, CDR2 SQIVND (reference sequence). Trimming stripped 7 bases from V and 10 bases from J, with 19 bases between. The CDR3 sequence is CASTRDTGVGKLFF. The CDR3 region has the DNA TGTGCCAGTACCAGGGACACTGGCGTGGGAAAACTGTTTTTT.

The DNA for the CDR3 is TGCGCCAGCAGTGGCTCCCTCACCTACAATGAGCAGTTCTTC. Translation: CASSGSLTYNEQFF. The rearrangement links TRBV10-2 to TRBJ2-1; D is unclear. The CDR3 contains 14 residues. V lost 4 bases and J lost 2, with 9 bases in between. Germline lookup yields CDR1 WSHSY and CDR2 SAAADI.

On this clone: The DNA is left out, because the CDR3 cannot be placed on it with certainty; the CDR3 is given as TCRdb lists it. The chain uses TRBV21-1 and TRBJ1-1; no DNA check was done on the table's D call, TRBD1. TRBV21-1 is deemed a pseudogene. The CDR3 spans 16 amino acids, including both terminal residues. CDR3 in amino acids: CASSKVGRGSNTEAFF.

On this clone: A clone one base away is much larger, so this may be a read error. The CDR3: CASRRTSGRTDTQYF. The CDR3 nucleotides read TGTGCCAGCAGGCGGACTAGCGGGAGGACAGATACGCAGTATTTT. The gene calls are TRBV28 and TRBJ2-3; 14 bases agree with TRBD2. CDR3 length equals 15 residues. The germline gives CDR1 MDHEN, CDR2 SYDVKM. Trimming took 6 bases from V and 3 from J; bases not matched to a gene: 2.

J is TRBJ2-2 and V is TRBV7-3, with TRBD2 as a possible D gene (6 bases). The germline V gene encodes CDR1 SGHTA and CDR2 FQGTGA. Trimming took off 5 bases at V and 7 bases at J, with 11 bases between the two ends. This CDR3 has 13 amino acids. The CDR3 loop reads CASSPRRDGELFF. CDR3 nucleotides: TGTGCCAGCAGCCCCCGGAGGGACGGGGAGCTGTTTTTT.

The J gene is TRBJ2-7, the V gene TRBV7-2; no firm D call. CDR1 SGHTA and CDR2 FQGNSA come from the germline V gene. The V and J ends lost 1 base and 0 bases respectively, with 7 bases between them. The CDR3 totals 14 residues. This CDR3 reads CASSLVRNSYEQYF. Here the CDR3 DNA reads TGTGCCAGCAGCTTAGTAAGAAACTCCTACGAGCAGTACTTC.

The table lists this clone with a few counts. The chain uses TRBV6-4 and TRBJ2-1; weak D call: TRBD1 (5 bases). CDR1 and CDR2 (germline): MRHNA, SNTAGT. There are 12 residues in the CDR3. Trimming removed 6 bases from V and 9 bases from J, with 12 bases in between. The CDR3 nucleotides read TGTGCCAGCAGCGCCACAGGAGCTGAGCAGTTCTTC. It encodes CASSATGAEQFF.